Listed below are T cell receptor beta chains from one sample, sequenced in a study of T cell changes during pregnancy in multiple sclerosis. Produced via immunoSEQ multiplex PCR; TCRdb's table is partial and in-frame only. The sample includes some 52,000 clones, approximately 92% of them seen just once. Source: CD4+ T cells from peripheral blood mononuclear cells, taken in the third trimester of pregnancy. The origin of the receptors is a female donor with multiple sclerosis, enrolled in a pregnancy study. CDR3s include the opening cysteine and the closing phenylalanine or tryptophan. The order of the fields is D gene, V gene, clone size, J gene, CDR3 DNA, CDR3 protein. D genes are given only for firm matches. The size field is filled for only some rows; it gives once, few, many or a size class.

D gene: -; V gene: TRBV5-1; clone size: -; J gene: TRBJ2-7; CDR3 DNA: TGCGCCAGCAGCTTGGGACAGGTGGCCTACGAGCAGTACTTC; CDR3 protein: CASSLGQVAYEQYF
D gene: -; V gene: TRBV6-4; clone size: few; J gene: TRBJ2-2; CDR3 DNA: TGTGCCAGCAGTGACCTCGGGAACACCGGGGAGCTGTTTTTT; CDR3 protein: CASSDLGNTGELFF
D gene: -; V gene: TRBV5-1; clone size: -; J gene: TRBJ2-1; CDR3 DNA: TGCGCCAGCAGCTTGACACCTACGGGGGCGGGGGATGAGCAGTTCTTC; CDR3 protein: CASSLTPTGAGDEQFF
D gene: TRBD2; V gene: TRBV11-2; clone size: -; J gene: TRBJ2-2; CDR3 DNA: TGTGCCAGCAGCCAAAGCGGGGCGAACACCGGGGAGCTGTTTTTT; CDR3 protein: CASSQSGANTGELFF
D gene: -; V gene: TRBV4-3; clone size: -; J gene: TRBJ2-1; CDR3 DNA: TGCGCCAGCAGCCAAGGTGTCATTTCCTCCTACAATGAGCAGTTCTTC; CDR3 protein: CASSQGVISSYNEQFF
D gene: TRBD1; V gene: TRBV4-1; clone size: -; J gene: TRBJ1-2; CDR3 DNA: TGCGCCAGCAGCCAGACGGGACAGGGAGGTGGCTACACCTTC; CDR3 protein: CASSQTGQGGGYTF
D gene: -; V gene: TRBV11-2; clone size: -; J gene: TRBJ2-3; CDR3 DNA: TGTGCCAGCAGCGTATCAGGGTTCGGAAGGGCAGATACGCAGTATTTT; CDR3 protein: CASSVSGFGRADTQYF
D gene: -; V gene: TRBV25-1; clone size: -; J gene: TRBJ1-2; CDR3 DNA: TGTGCCAGCAGTCCCCCGGGACTCCCCTATGGCTACACCTTC; CDR3 protein: CASSPPGLPYGYTF
D gene: -; V gene: TRBV7-3; clone size: -; J gene: TRBJ2-2; CDR3 DNA: TGTGCCAGCAGCCCACAACCAGCGAACACCGGGGAGCTGTTTTTT; CDR3 protein: CASSPQPANTGELFF
D gene: -; V gene: TRBV6-6; clone size: once; J gene: TRBJ1-2; CDR3 DNA: TGTGCCACGGTTGGGAGGGGATCTAACTATGGCTACACCTTC; CDR3 protein: CATVGRGSNYGYTF
D gene: -; V gene: TRBV7-2; clone size: -; J gene: TRBJ2-5; CDR3 DNA: TGTGCCAGCAGCGGGGGGACAGAGGAGACCCAGTACTTC; CDR3 protein: CASSGGTEETQYF
D gene: TRBD2; V gene: TRBV19; clone size: -; J gene: TRBJ2-2; CDR3 DNA: TGTGCCAGTAGTATAGATGGGGGGGTTCACACCGGGGAGCTGTTTTTT; CDR3 protein: CASSIDGGVHTGELFF
D gene: -; V gene: TRBV6-4; clone size: -; J gene: TRBJ1-1; CDR3 DNA: TGTGCCAGCAGTGATGGAGGGAACACTGAAGCTTTCTTT; CDR3 protein: CASSDGGNTEAFF
D gene: TRBD2; V gene: TRBV19; clone size: -; J gene: TRBJ2-7; CDR3 DNA: TGTGCCAGTAGTCCCGAGGGAGGGTACGAGCAGTACTTC; CDR3 protein: CASSPEGGYEQYF
D gene: -; V gene: TRBV5-4; clone size: -; J gene: TRBJ1-2; CDR3 DNA: TGTGCCAGCAGCCGGCCGGGGGACTATGGCTACACCTTC; CDR3 protein: CASSRPGDYGYTF
D gene: TRBD2; V gene: TRBV27; clone size: -; J gene: TRBJ2-7; CDR3 DNA: TGTGCCAGCAGAGCGGGGGGCCTTGACTACGAGCAGTACTTC; CDR3 protein: CASRAGGLDYEQYF
D gene: -; V gene: TRBV5-1; clone size: -; J gene: TRBJ1-2; CDR3 DNA: TGCGCCAGCAGCGGACGGACAGCTTCTATCTATGGCTACACCTTC; CDR3 protein: CASSGRTASIYGYTF
D gene: TRBD1; V gene: TRBV19; clone size: -; J gene: TRBJ1-1; CDR3 DNA: TGTGCCAGTGGACCCAGGGGGCAGTTAGCTTTCTTT; CDR3 protein: CASGPRGQLAFF
D gene: TRBD1; V gene: TRBV5-1; clone size: -; J gene: TRBJ1-6; CDR3 DNA: TGCGCCAGCAGCTCTGACAGGGGAGGTAATTCACCCCTCCACTTT; CDR3 protein: CASSSDRGGNSPLHF
D gene: -; V gene: TRBV19; clone size: -; J gene: TRBJ1-1; CDR3 DNA: TGTGCCAGTAGTATCGAGCAGGGCGTAGGGGCTGAAGCTTTCTTT; CDR3 protein: CASSIEQGVGAEAFF
D gene: -; V gene: TRBV7-2; clone size: -; J gene: TRBJ1-3; CDR3 DNA: TGTGCCAGCAGGCGGGGGATCGGAAACACCATATATTTT; CDR3 protein: CASRRGIGNTIYF
D gene: -; V gene: TRBV2; clone size: -; J gene: TRBJ2-3; CDR3 DNA: TGTGCCAGCAACCAGGGGCTGACCACAGATACGCAGTATTTT; CDR3 protein: CASNQGLTTDTQYF
D gene: -; V gene: TRBV6-4; clone size: few; J gene: TRBJ1-1; CDR3 DNA: TGTGCCAGCAGTGAACAGGTGAACACTGAAGCTTTCTTT; CDR3 protein: CASSEQVNTEAFF
D gene: TRBD2; V gene: TRBV13; clone size: -; J gene: TRBJ2-3; CDR3 DNA: TGTGCCAGCAGCTGGACTAGCGGCACAGATACGCAGTATTTT; CDR3 protein: CASSWTSGTDTQYF
D gene: TRBD1; V gene: TRBV14; clone size: -; J gene: TRBJ2-7; CDR3 DNA: TGTGCCTGCCCACAGGGGCCCTACGAGCAGTACTTC; CDR3 protein: CACPQGPYEQYF
D gene: -; V gene: TRBV7-9; clone size: once; J gene: TRBJ2-7; CDR3 DNA: TGTGCCAGCAGCTCCGGGCAACTAGACGGGGACGAGCAGTACTTC; CDR3 protein: CASSSGQLDGDEQYF
D gene: -; V gene: TRBV7-9; clone size: -; J gene: TRBJ1-4; CDR3 DNA: TGTGCCAGCAGCTTAGGTAGGGTAGCGGATGAAAAACTGTTTTTT; CDR3 protein: CASSLGRVADEKLFF
D gene: TRBD2; V gene: TRBV10-3; clone size: -; J gene: TRBJ2-7; CDR3 DNA: TGTGCCATCAGTGTTCCCCCGGGGGGCTCCTACGAGCAGTACTTC; CDR3 protein: CAISVPPGGSYEQYF
D gene: -; V gene: TRBV9; clone size: -; J gene: TRBJ1-2; CDR3 DNA: TGTGCCAGCAGCGCAATGGGGGGGCCGTATGGCTACACCTTC; CDR3 protein: CASSAMGGPYGYTF
D gene: TRBD1; V gene: TRBV6-5; clone size: -; J gene: TRBJ1-2; CDR3 DNA: TGTGCCAGCAGTCACGCCACAGGGGGAGGCTACACCTTC; CDR3 protein: CASSHATGGGYTF
D gene: -; V gene: TRBV6-4; clone size: -; J gene: TRBJ2-7; CDR3 DNA: TGTGCCAGCAGTGTTTGGCGGGGCTACGAGCAGTACTTC; CDR3 protein: CASSVWRGYEQYF
D gene: -; V gene: TRBV7-2; clone size: -; J gene: TRBJ1-1; CDR3 DNA: TGTGCCAGCAGCCCATACAGGGTAGACACTGAAGCTTTCTTT; CDR3 protein: CASSPYRVDTEAFF
D gene: -; V gene: TRBV6-5; clone size: -; J gene: TRBJ1-5; CDR3 DNA: TGTGCCAGCAGTTACTCGTCAGGGGGCAATCAGCCCCAGCATTTT; CDR3 protein: CASSYSSGGNQPQHF
D gene: -; V gene: TRBV7-2; clone size: -; J gene: TRBJ2-7; CDR3 DNA: TGTGCCAGCAGCCTTGTCCCGGTGCGGTACACCTACCAGGAGGACGAGCAGTACTTC; CDR3 protein: CASSLVPVRYTYQEDEQYF
D gene: -; V gene: TRBV4-1; clone size: -; J gene: TRBJ2-2; CDR3 DNA: TGCGCCAGCAGCTCCTACGGGGAGCTGTTTTTT; CDR3 protein: CASSSYGELFF
D gene: -; V gene: TRBV5-6; clone size: -; J gene: TRBJ1-6; CDR3 DNA: TGTGCCAGCAGCTCGCGGACAGCTATGACCACCAATTCACCCCTCCACTTT; CDR3 protein: CASSSRTAMTTNSPLHF
D gene: -; V gene: TRBV6-5; clone size: -; J gene: TRBJ1-1; CDR3 DNA: TGTGCCAGCAGTTCCTACAGGGAGACTGAAGCTTTCTTT; CDR3 protein: CASSSYRETEAFF
D gene: TRBD1; V gene: TRBV20-1; clone size: -; J gene: TRBJ2-5; CDR3 DNA: TGCAGTGCCCCAGGGGGTGAGACCCAGTACTTC; CDR3 protein: CSAPGGETQYF
D gene: -; V gene: TRBV30; clone size: -; J gene: TRBJ2-1; CDR3 DNA: TGTGCCTGGATTACCGGGACTTTGCAGTTCTTC; CDR3 protein: CAWITGTLQFF
D gene: -; V gene: TRBV4-2; clone size: few; J gene: TRBJ1-6; CDR3 DNA: TGTGCCAGCAGCCAAGGGGGGGGCTCCTATAATTCACCCCTCCACTTT; CDR3 protein: CASSQGGGSYNSPLHF
D gene: TRBD1; V gene: TRBV11-2; clone size: once; J gene: TRBJ1-2; CDR3 DNA: TGTGCCAGCAGCTTAGATCCGGGACAGGCCTATGGCTACACCTTC; CDR3 protein: CASSLDPGQAYGYTF
D gene: -; V gene: TRBV20-1; clone size: -; J gene: TRBJ2-7; CDR3 DNA: TGCAGTGCTCACTACAACTACGAGCAGTACTTC; CDR3 protein: CSAHYNYEQYF
D gene: TRBD1; V gene: TRBV12-5; clone size: -; J gene: TRBJ2-3; CDR3 DNA: TGTGCTAGTGGACAGGGGACGGATACGCAGTATTTT; CDR3 protein: CASGQGTDTQYF
D gene: -; V gene: TRBV7-3; clone size: -; J gene: TRBJ2-3; CDR3 DNA: TGTGCCAGCAGCTTAATGGCGCTACGGGGCACAGATACGCAGTATTTT; CDR3 protein: CASSLMALRGTDTQYF
D gene: -; V gene: TRBV5-8; clone size: -; J gene: TRBJ2-3; CDR3 DNA: TGTGCCAGCAGCTTGAGGGACTCGTTCACAGATACGCAGTATTTT; CDR3 protein: CASSLRDSFTDTQYF
D gene: -; V gene: TRBV7-9; clone size: once; J gene: TRBJ1-2; CDR3 DNA: TGTGCCAGCACACTGTCCGAGACACCCTATGGCTACACCTTC; CDR3 protein: CASTLSETPYGYTF
D gene: TRBD1; V gene: TRBV27; clone size: once; J gene: TRBJ2-1; CDR3 DNA: TGTGCCAGCAGTTCAGACACAGGGGGCAGAGGAAATGAGCAGTTCTTC; CDR3 protein: CASSSDTGGRGNEQFF
D gene: -; V gene: TRBV6-5; clone size: -; J gene: TRBJ2-7; CDR3 DNA: TGTGCCAGCAATCAAGGGGCGGAGCAGTACTTC; CDR3 protein: CASNQGAEQYF